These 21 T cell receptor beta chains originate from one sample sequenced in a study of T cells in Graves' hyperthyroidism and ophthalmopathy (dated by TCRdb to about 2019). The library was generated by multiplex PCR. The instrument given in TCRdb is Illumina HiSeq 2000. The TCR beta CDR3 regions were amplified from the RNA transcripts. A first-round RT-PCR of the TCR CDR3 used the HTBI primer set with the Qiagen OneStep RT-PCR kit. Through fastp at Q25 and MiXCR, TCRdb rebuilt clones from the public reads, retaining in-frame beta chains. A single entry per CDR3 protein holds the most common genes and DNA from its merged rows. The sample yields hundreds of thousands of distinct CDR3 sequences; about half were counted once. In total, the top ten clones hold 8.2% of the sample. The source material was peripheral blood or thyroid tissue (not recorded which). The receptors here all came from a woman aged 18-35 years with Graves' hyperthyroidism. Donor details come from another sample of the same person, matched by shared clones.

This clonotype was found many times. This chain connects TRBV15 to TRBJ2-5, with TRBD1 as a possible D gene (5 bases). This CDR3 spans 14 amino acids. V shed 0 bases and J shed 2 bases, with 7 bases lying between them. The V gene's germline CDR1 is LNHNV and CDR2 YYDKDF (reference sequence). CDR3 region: CATSRDRQQETQYF. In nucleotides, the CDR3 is TGTGCCACCAGCAGAGATCGACAGCAAGAGACCCAGTACTTC.

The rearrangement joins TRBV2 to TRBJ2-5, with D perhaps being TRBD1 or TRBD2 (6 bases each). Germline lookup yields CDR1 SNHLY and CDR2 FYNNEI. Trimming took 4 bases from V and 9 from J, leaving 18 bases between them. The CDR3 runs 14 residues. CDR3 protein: CASSAVGGGQPQYF. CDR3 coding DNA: TGTGCCAGCAGTGCCGTGGGGGGCGGGCAGCCCCAGTACTTC.

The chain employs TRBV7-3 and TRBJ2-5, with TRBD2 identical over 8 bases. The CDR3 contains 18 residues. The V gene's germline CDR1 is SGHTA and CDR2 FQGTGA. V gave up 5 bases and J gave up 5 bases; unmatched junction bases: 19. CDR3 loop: CASSPLVPSGYSGETQYF. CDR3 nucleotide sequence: TGTGCCAGCAGCCCCTTAGTCCCTAGCGGGTATTCGGGGGAGACCCAGTACTTC.

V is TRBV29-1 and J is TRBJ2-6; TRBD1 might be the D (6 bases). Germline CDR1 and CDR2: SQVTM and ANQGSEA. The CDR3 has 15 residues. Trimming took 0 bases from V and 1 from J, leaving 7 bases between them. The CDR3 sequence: CSVEDRGSGANVLTF. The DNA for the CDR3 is TGCAGCGTTGAAGACAGGGGATCTGGGGCCAACGTCCTGACTTTC.

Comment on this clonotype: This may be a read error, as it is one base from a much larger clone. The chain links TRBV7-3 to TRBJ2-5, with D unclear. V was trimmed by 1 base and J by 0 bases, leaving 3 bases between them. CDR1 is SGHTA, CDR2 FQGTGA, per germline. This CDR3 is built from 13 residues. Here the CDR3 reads CASSLMDQETQYF. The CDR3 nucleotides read TGTGCCAGCAGCTTAATGGACCAAGAGACCCAGTACTTC. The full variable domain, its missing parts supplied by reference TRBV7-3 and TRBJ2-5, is GAGVSQTPSNKVTEKGKYVELRCDPISGHTALYWYRQSLGQGPEFLIYFQGTGAADDSGLPNDRFFAVRPEGSVSTLKIQRTERGDSAVYLCASSLMDQETQYFGPGTRLLVL.

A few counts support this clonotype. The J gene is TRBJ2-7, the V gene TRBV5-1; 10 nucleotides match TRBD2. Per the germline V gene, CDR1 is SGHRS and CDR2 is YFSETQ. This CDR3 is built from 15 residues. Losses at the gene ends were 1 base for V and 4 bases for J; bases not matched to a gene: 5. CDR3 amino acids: CASSLLGAGGYEQYF. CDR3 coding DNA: TGCGCCAGCAGCTTGCTAGGAGCGGGAGGGTACGAGCAGTACTTC.

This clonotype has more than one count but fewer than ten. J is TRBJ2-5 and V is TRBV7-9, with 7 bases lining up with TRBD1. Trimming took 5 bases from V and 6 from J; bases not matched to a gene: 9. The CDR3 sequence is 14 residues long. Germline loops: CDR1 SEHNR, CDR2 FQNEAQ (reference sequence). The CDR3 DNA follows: TGTGCCAGCAGCCTAAGGACAGGTTGGAAGACCCAGTACTTC. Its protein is CASSLRTGWKTQYF.

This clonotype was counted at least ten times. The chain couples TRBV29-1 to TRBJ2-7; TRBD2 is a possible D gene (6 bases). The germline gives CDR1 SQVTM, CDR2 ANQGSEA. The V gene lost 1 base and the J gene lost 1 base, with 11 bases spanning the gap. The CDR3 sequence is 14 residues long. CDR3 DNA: TGCAGCGTTGAAGTGGCTAGCGAATCCTACGAGCAGTACTTC. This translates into CSVEVASESYEQYF.

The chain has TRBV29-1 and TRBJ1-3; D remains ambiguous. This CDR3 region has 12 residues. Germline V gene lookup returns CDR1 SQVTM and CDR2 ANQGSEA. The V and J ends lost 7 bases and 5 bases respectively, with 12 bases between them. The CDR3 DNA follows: TGCAGCGCAGCCGGGATTAGAAACACCATATATTTT. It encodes CSAAGIRNTIYF.

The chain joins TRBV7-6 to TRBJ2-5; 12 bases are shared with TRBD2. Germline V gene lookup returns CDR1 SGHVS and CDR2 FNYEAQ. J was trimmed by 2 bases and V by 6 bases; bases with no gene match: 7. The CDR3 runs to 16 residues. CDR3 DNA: TGTGCCAGCAGTCCTCTAGCGGGGGGGCGGCAAGAGACCCAGTACTTC. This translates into CASSPLAGGRQETQYF.

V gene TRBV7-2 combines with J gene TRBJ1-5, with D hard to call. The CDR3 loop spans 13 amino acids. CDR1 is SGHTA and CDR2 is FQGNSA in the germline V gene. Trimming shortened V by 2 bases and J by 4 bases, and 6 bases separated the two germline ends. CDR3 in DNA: TGTGCCAGCAGCTTACTTTGGAATCAGCCCCAGCATTTT. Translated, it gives CASSLLWNQPQHF. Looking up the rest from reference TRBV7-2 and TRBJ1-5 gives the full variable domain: GAGVSQSPSNKVTEKGKDVELRCDPISGHTALYWYRQSLGQGLEFLIYFQGNSAPDKSGLPSDRFSAERTGGSVSTLTIQRTQQEDSAVYLCASSLLWNQPQHFGDGTRLSIL.

The DNA of the CDR3 is TGTGCCAGTAGTATAACAGGATTGAACACTGAAGCTTTCTTT. Residues: CASSITGLNTEAFF. The V call is TRBV19, the J call TRBJ1-1; D might be TRBD1 (5 bases). V was pared by 2 bases and J by 0 bases, with 7 bases between. In germline, CDR1 is LNHDA, CDR2 SQIVND (reference sequence). The CDR3 is 14 amino acids.

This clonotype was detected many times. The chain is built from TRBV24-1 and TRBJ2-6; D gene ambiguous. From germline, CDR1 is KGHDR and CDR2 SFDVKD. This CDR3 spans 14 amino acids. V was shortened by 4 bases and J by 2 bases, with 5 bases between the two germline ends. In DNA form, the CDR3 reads TGTGCCACCAGTGAGGGGACTGGGGCCAACGTCCTGACTTTC. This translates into CATSEGTGANVLTF.

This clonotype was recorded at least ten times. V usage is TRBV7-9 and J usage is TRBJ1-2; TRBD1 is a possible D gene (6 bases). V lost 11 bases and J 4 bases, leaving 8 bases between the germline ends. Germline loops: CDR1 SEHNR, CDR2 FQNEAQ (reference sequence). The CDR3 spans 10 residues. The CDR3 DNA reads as TGTGCCGGGGGCCCCTATGGCTACACCTTC. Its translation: CAGGPYGYTF.

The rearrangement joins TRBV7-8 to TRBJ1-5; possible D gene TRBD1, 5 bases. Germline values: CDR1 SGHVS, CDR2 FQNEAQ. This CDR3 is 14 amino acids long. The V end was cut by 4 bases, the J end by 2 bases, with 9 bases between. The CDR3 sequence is CASSSDSRNQPQHF. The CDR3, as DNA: TGTGCCAGCAGCTCAGACAGCCGCAATCAGCCCCAGCATTTT.

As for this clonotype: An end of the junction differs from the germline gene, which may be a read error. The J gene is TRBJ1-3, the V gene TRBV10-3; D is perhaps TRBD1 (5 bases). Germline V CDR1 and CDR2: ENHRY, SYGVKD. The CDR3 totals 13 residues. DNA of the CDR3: TGTGCCAGCAGTGACCCCGGGACCTACACCATATATTTT. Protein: CASSDPGTYTIYF.

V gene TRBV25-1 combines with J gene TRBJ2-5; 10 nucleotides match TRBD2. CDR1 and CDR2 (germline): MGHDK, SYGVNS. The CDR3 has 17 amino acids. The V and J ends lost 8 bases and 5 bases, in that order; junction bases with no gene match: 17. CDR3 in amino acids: CASSPPRLAGVGETQYF. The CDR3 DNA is TGTGCCAGCTCACCACCGAGGCTAGCGGGAGTCGGTGAGACCCAGTACTTC.

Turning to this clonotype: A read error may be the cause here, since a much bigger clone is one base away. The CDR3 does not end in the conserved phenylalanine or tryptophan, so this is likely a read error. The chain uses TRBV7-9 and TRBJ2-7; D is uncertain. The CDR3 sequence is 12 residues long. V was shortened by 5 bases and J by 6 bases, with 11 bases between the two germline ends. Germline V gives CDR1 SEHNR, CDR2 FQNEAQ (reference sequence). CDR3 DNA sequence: TGTGCCAGCAGCCCTAACCCTAGCGAGCAGTACCTC. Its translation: CASSPNPSEQYL.

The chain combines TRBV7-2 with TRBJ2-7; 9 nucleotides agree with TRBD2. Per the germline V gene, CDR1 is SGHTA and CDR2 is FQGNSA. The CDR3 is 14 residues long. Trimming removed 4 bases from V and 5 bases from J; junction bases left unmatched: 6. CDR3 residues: CASSSSSGMNEQYF. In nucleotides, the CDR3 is TGTGCCAGCAGCTCCTCTAGCGGGATGAACGAGCAGTACTTC.

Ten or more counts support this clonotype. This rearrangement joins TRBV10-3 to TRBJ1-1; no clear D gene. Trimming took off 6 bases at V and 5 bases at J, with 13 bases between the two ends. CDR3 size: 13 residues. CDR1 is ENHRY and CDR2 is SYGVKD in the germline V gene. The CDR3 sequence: CAIRMAGRTEAFF. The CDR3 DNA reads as TGTGCCATCAGAATGGCGGGGAGAACTGAAGCTTTCTTT.

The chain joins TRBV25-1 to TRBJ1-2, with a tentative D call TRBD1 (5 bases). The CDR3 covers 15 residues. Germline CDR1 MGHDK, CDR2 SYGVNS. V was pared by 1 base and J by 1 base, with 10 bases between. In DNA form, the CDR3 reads TGTGCCAGCAGTGAATTGGGGACGGGTAACTATGGCTACACCTTC. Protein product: CASSELGTGNYGYTF.